This passage covers 20 T cell receptor beta chains from one sample sequenced in a study of CD8 T cells in ankylosing spondylitis. Each CDR3 protein gets one entry after TCRdb re-called the 5' RACE reads with MiXCR. The sample has 250,000 or so distinct CDR3 sequences, more than 20% seen once. Input material: blood, either unsorted or a sorted T cell fraction (not recorded which). The origin of the receptors is a male donor with ankylosing spondylitis or in good health (not recorded which).

This clonotype has just a few counts. This rearrangement joins TRBV6-6 to TRBJ2-7; D remains unclear. This CDR3 has 12 amino acids. The germline CDR1 and CDR2 sequences are MNHNY and SVGAGI (reference sequence). The V end lost 6 bases, the J end lost 9 bases, and 15 bases lay between the germline ends. In DNA form, the CDR3 reads TGTGCCAGCAGCCCCTCTGATCGAGGGCAGTACTTC. As protein: CASSPSDRGQYF.

This clonotype came up a few times. This sequence joins TRBV11-3 and TRBJ2-3; TRBD1 aligns across 8 bases. Germline V gene sequence: CDR1 SGHNT, CDR2 YENEEA. Trimming cost V 1 base and J 4 bases; bases outside gene matches: 1. The CDR3 is 14 residues long. The CDR3 DNA sequence: TGTGCCAGCAGCTTAGGACAGGGGCCAGATACGCAGTATTTT. Its protein is CASSLGQGPDTQYF. The entire variable domain, with the rest obtained from reference TRBV11-3 and TRBJ2-3, is as follows: EAGVVQSPRYKIIEKKQPVAFWCNPISGHNTLYWYLQNLGQGPELLIRYENEEAVDDSQLPKDRFSAERLKGVDSTLKIQPAELGDSAVYLCASSLGQGPDTQYFGPGTRLTVL.

This clonotype was seen repeatedly, ten times or more. The chain couples TRBV20-1 to TRBJ2-7; weak D call: TRBD1 (6 bases). Germline V CDR1 and CDR2: DFQATT, SNEGSKA (reference sequence). Trimming took 7 bases from V and 6 from J, leaving 25 bases between them. The CDR3 spans 15 residues. CDR3 DNA sequence: TGCAGTGTAAATATACCAGGGGAAATGCCCCCCGAGCAGTACTTC. Its translation is CSVNIPGEMPPEQYF.

The rearrangement links TRBV3-1 to TRBJ2-7, with D unresolved. Germline V gene sequence: CDR1 LGHDT, CDR2 YNNKEL (reference sequence). This CDR3 comprises 13 residues. V was trimmed by 3 bases and J by 3 bases, leaving 9 bases between them. Written as DNA, the CDR3 is TGTGCCAGCAGCCACCGAGGCAACTACGAGCAGTACTTC. Its translation is CASSHRGNYEQYF.

The table lists this clonotype with a few counts. The chain employs TRBV10-3 and TRBJ2-1; TRBD1 is a possible D gene (6 bases). This CDR3 is built from 12 residues. Germline CDR1 and CDR2: ENHRY and SYGVKD. Between the trimmed V and J ends, which lost 7 bases and 4 bases, there was a span of 8 bases. The CDR3: CAINTGYNEQFF. The CDR3 DNA is TGTGCCATCAATACAGGGTACAATGAGCAGTTCTTC.

The table lists this clonotype with many counts. The chain links TRBV12-3 or TRBV12-4 to TRBJ2-5; D perhaps matches TRBD1 (6 bases). This CDR3 is built from 15 residues. V was shortened by 4 bases and J by 0 bases, with 12 bases between the two germline ends. The DNA for the CDR3 is TGTGCCAGCAGTTCCCCGACAGGTTACCAAGAGACCCAGTACTTC. Translated, it gives CASSSPTGYQETQYF.

J is TRBJ1-5 and V is TRBV10-2, with TRBD1 matching over 12 bases. Germline V gene lookup returns CDR1 WSHSY and CDR2 SAAADI. The CDR3 runs to 16 residues. Trimming at V came to 3 bases and at J to 7 bases, leaving 7 bases not matched to a gene. CDR3 nucleotides: TGCGCCAGCAGTGATCGGGACAGGGGGCTTTGGCAGCCCCAGCATTTT. This gives the protein CASSDRDRGLWQPQHF.

The genes are TRBV6-5 and TRBJ2-7; D not certain. This CDR3 region has 14 residues. CDR1 and CDR2 from the germline V gene are MNHEY and SVGAGI. Trimming cost V 2 bases and J 3 bases, with 11 bases left between them. The CDR3 region has the DNA TGTGCCAGCAGTTACGATCTGGACGACTACGAGCAGTACTTC. Translating it yields CASSYDLDDYEQYF.

The chain carries TRBV2 and TRBJ2-1; possibly TRBD2 for D (7 bases). CDR1 is SNHLY and CDR2 is FYNNEI in the germline V gene. V was clipped by 5 bases and J by 6 bases, with 14 bases between them. The CDR3 is made up of 14 amino acids. CDR3 sequence reads: CASSPGLGGNEQFF. CDR3 DNA sequence: TGTGCCAGCAGTCCTGGACTAGGGGGCAATGAGCAGTTCTTC. Full variable domain (rest looked up from reference TRBV2 and TRBJ2-1): EPEVTQTPSHQVTQMGQEVILRCVPISNHLYFYWYRQILGQKVEFLVSFYNNEISEKSEIFDDQFSVERPDGSNFTLKIRSTKLEDSAMYFCASSPGLGGNEQFFGPGTRLTVL.

This clonotype was recorded many times. The V gene is TRBV28, the J gene TRBJ2-3; perhaps TRBD2 as D (7 bases). Trimming removed 7 bases from V and 4 bases from J, with 12 bases in between. The germline V gene encodes CDR1 MDHEN and CDR2 SYDVKM. The CDR3 is 13 amino acids. The CDR3 is CASKGGGADTQYF. The CDR3 DNA is TGTGCCAGCAAGGGGGGAGGGGCAGATACGCAGTATTTT.

The gene calls are TRBV4-1 and TRBJ2-1, with a weak D call TRBD1 (6 bases). V was cut by 6 bases and J by 6 bases, with 18 bases left in between. This CDR3 spans 15 amino acids. Germline V gene data show CDR1 as MGHRA and CDR2 as YSYEKL. CDR3 sequence reads: CASRPQGEGTNEQFF. For the CDR3, the DNA is TGCGCCAGCAGACCACAGGGTGAAGGCACCAATGAGCAGTTCTTC.

The chain joins TRBV20-1 to TRBJ1-5, with no clear D. Germline V gene data show CDR1 as DFQATT and CDR2 as SNEGSKA (reference sequence). Trimming shortened V by 3 bases and J by 4 bases, and 13 bases separated the two germline ends. The CDR3 has 14 amino acids. CDR3 sequence reads: CSARVRGPNQPQHF. The CDR3 DNA reads TGCAGTGCTAGGGTCCGGGGTCCTAATCAGCCCCAGCATTTT.

This clonotype was seen ten or more times. This rearrangement joins TRBV20-1 to TRBJ2-7, with D maybe TRBD2 (7 bases). V lost 3 bases and J lost 0, with 12 bases in between. The CDR3 runs 14 residues. Germline V gene lookup returns CDR1 DFQATT and CDR2 SNEGSKA (reference sequence). CDR3 loop: CSASYRGASYEQYF. CDR3 DNA: TGCAGTGCTAGTTATCGGGGGGCCTCCTACGAGCAGTACTTC.

The chain has TRBV20-1 and TRBJ1-2; D uncertain. The CDR3 has 13 residues. CDR1 is DFQATT and CDR2 is SNEGSKA in the germline V gene (reference sequence). The CDR3 reads CFCSQAPGFGYTF. The CDR3 DNA follows: TGCTTTTGTAGCCAGGCTCCGGGCTTTGGCTACACCTTC.

The genes are TRBV7-2 and TRBJ2-1; weak D call: TRBD2 (5 bases). Trimming took 1 base from V and 6 from J, leaving 10 bases between them. Per the germline V gene, CDR1 is SGHTA and CDR2 is FQGNSA. The CDR3 extends over 14 amino acids. The DNA of the CDR3 is TGTGCCAGCAGCTTAGGACTAAAAGTCAATGAGCAGTTCTTC. This gives the protein CASSLGLKVNEQFF.

The table lists this clonotype with many counts. V is TRBV5-1 and J is TRBJ2-3; D is ambiguous. V lost 0 bases and J 6 bases, leaving 8 bases between the germline ends. CDR1 SGHRS and CDR2 YFSETQ come from the germline V gene. This CDR3 spans 13 amino acids. Here the CDR3 reads CASSLELFDTQYF. CDR3 nucleotide sequence: TGCGCCAGCAGCTTGGAGTTGTTTGATACGCAGTATTTT.

This clonotype was detected a few times. The chain combines TRBV12-3 or TRBV12-4 with TRBJ2-1; D is unclear. This CDR3 region has 14 residues. Between the trimmed V and J ends, which lost 3 bases and 8 bases, there was a span of 14 bases. The CDR3, as DNA: TGTGCCAGCAGTTTTGGTGGCGCCGGCTATGAGCAGTTCTTC. This codes for CASSFGGAGYEQFF.

A few counts support this clonotype. J is TRBJ2-7 and V is TRBV20-1, with 10 positions matching TRBD1. Germline V gives CDR1 DFQATT, CDR2 SNEGSKA (reference sequence). The CDR3 has 15 amino acids. V trimming: 1 base; J trimming: 4 bases; junction bases outside the gene matches: 7. The CDR3 loop is CSARGTGGRLYEQYF. The CDR3 nucleotides read TGCAGTGCTAGAGGGACAGGGGGACGCCTATACGAGCAGTACTTC.

This clonotype was picked up many times. The chain links TRBV10-1 to TRBJ2-3; 8 bases map to TRBD2. Unmatched junction bases numbered 4, after V lost 4 bases and J lost 4 bases. The CDR3 has 14 amino acids. CDR1 is WNHNN and CDR2 is SYGVQD in the germline V gene (reference sequence). CDR3 sequence reads: CASSVLAGADTQYF. CDR3 nucleotides: TGCGCCAGCAGTGTGCTAGCGGGTGCAGATACGCAGTATTTT.

The rearrangement uses TRBV12-3 or TRBV12-4 and TRBJ2-1; 11 nucleotides align to TRBD2. V was clipped by 4 bases and J by 8 bases; unmatched bases: 4. The CDR3 extends over 14 amino acids. CDR3 bases: TGTGCCAGCAGTTCCGGGACTAGCGGCCATGAGCAGTTCTTC. Its protein product is CASSSGTSGHEQFF.